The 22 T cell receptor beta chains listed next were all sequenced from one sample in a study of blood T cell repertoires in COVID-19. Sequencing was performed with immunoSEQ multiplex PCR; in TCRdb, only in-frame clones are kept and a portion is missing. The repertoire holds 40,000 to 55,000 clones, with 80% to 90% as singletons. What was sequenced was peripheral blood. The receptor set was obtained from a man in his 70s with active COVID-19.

The CDR3 here is CASSFRTGTGGYNEQFF. The CDR3 DNA reads TGTGCCAGCAGCTTTCGTACCGGGACAGGGGGCTACAATGAGCAGTTCTTC. V usage is TRBV7-6 and J usage is TRBJ2-1; 11 bases fit TRBD1. There are 17 residues in the CDR3. Germline lookup yields CDR1 SGHVS and CDR2 FNYEAQ. The junction had 7 bases not matched to a gene; V was cut back by 3 bases and J by 3 bases.

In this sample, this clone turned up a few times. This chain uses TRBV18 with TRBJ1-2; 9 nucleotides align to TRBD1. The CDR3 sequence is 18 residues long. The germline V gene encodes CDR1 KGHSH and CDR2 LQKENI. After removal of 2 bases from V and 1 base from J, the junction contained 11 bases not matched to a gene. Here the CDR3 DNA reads TGTGCCAGCTCACCAATGGGGACAGGGCAGCATGTTAACTATGGCTACACCTTC. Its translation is CASSPMGTGQHVNYGYTF.

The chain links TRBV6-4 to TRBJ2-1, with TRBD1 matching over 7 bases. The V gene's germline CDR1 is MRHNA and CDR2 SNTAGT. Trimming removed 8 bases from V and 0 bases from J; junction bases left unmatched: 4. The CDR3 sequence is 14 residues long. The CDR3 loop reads CASARDSSYNEQFF. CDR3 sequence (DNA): TGTGCCAGCGCGAGGGACAGCTCCTACAATGAGCAGTTCTTC.

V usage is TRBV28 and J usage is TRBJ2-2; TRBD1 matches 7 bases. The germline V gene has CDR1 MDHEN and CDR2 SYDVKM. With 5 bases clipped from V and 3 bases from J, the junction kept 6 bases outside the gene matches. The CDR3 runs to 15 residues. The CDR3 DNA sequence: TGTGCCAGCAGTGAACAGGGGAAGGACACCGGGGAGCTGTTTTTT. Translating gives CASSEQGKDTGELFF. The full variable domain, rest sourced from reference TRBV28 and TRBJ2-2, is DVKVTQSSRYLVKRTGEKVFLECVQDMDHENMFWYRQDPGLGLRLIYFSYDVKMKEKGDIPEGYSVSREKKERFSLILESASTNQTSMYLCASSEQGKDTGELFFGEGSRLTVL.

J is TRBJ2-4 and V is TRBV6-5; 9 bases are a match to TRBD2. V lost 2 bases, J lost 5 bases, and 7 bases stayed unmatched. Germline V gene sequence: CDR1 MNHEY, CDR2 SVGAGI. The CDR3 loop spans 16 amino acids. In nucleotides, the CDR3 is TGTGCCAGCAGTTACGCGGGGGGGCCATCTGAAAACATTCAGTACTTC. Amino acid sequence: CASSYAGGPSENIQYF.

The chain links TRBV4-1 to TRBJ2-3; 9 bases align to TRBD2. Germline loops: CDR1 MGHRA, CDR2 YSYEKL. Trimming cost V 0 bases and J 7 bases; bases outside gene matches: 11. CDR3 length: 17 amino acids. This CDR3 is CASSQDRSAGGPYTQYF. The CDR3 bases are TGCGCCAGCAGCCAAGATAGGTCGGCGGGGGGGCCATATACGCAGTATTTT.

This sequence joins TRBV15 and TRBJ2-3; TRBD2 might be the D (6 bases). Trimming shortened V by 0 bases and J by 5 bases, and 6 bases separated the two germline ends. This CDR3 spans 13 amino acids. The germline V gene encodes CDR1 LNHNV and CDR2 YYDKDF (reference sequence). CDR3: CATSREGGDTQYF. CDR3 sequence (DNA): TGTGCCACCAGCAGAGAGGGGGGAGATACGCAGTATTTT.

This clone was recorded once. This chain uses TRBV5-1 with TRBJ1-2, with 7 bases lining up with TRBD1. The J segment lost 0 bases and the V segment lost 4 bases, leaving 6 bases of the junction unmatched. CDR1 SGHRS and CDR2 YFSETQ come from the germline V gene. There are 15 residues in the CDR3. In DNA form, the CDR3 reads TGCGCCAGCAGCATTGGGACAGATGCTAACTATGGCTACACCTTC. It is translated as CASSIGTDANYGYTF.

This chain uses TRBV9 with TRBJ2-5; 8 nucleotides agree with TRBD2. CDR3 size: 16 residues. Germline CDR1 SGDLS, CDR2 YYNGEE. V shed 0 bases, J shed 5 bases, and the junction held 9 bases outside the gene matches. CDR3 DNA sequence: TGTGCCAGCAGCGTAGCTGTCCGGGGGGGCCAGGAGACCCAGTACTTC. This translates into CASSVAVRGGQETQYF.

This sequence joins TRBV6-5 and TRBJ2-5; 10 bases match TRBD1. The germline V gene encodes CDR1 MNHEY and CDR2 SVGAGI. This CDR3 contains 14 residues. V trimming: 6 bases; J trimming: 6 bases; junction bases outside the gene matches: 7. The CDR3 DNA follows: TGTGCCAGCAGCCCGGGACAGGGGTGGCAGACCCAGTACTTC. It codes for CASSPGQGWQTQYF.

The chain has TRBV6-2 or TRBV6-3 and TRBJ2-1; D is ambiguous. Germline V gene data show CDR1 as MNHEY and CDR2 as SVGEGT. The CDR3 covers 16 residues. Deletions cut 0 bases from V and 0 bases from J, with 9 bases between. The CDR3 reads CASSYSSKPSYNEQFF. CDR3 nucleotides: TGTGCCAGCAGTTACTCTAGCAAACCCTCCTACAATGAGCAGTTCTTC.

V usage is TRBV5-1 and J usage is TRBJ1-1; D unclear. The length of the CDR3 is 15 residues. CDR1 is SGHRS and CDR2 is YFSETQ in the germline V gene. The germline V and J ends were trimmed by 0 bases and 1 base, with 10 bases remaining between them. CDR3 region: CASSLEPVQNTEAFF. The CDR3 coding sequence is TGCGCCAGCAGCTTGGAACCTGTACAGAACACTGAAGCTTTCTTT.

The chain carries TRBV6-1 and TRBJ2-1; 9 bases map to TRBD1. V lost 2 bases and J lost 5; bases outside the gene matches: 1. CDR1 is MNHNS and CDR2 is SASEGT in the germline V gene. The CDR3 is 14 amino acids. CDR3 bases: TGTGCCAGCAGTGAAAGGGACAGGGACAATGAGCAGTTCTTC. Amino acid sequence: CASSERDRDNEQFF.

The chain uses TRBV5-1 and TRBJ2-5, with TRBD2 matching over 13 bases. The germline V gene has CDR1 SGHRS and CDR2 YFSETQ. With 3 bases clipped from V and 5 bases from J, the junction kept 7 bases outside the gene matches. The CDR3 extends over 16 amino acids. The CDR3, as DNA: TGCGCCAGCAGCTGGGTACTAGCGGGGGGGCAGGAGACCCAGTACTTC. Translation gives CASSWVLAGGQETQYF.

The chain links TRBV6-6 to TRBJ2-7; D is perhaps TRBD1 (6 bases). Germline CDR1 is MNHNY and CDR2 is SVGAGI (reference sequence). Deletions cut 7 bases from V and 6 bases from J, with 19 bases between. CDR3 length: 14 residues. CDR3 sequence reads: CASTLTGDSSEQYF. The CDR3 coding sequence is TGTGCCAGCACTCTGACAGGAGATAGTTCCGAGCAGTACTTC.

For the CDR3, the DNA is TGCGCCAGCAGTGCCTCGCTCTCGGGACAGGGGACTTTGAACACTGAAGCTTTCTTT. Translating gives CASSASLSGQGTLNTEAFF. The genes are TRBV5-1 and TRBJ1-1; TRBD1 matches at 10 bases. V lost 5 bases to trimming and J lost 0 bases; unmatched junction nucleotides: 16. Germline V gives CDR1 SGHRS, CDR2 YFSETQ. The CDR3 length is 19 residues.

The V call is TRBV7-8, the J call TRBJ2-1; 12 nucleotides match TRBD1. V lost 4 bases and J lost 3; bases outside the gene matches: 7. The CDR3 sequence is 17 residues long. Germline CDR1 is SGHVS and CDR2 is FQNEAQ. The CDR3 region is CASSSGQGAGGYNEQFF. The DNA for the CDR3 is TGTGCCAGCAGCTCGGGACAGGGGGCAGGAGGCTACAATGAGCAGTTCTTC.

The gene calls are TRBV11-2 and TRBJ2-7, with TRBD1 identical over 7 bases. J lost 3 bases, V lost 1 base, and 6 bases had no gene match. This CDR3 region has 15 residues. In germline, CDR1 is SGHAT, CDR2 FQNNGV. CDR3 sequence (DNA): TGTGCCAGCAGCTTAGTTAGACAGGGTAACTACGAGCAGTACTTC. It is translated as CASSLVRQGNYEQYF. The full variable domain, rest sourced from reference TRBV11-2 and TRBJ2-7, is EAGVAQSPRYKIIEKRQSVAFWCNPISGHATLYWYQQILGQGPKLLIQFQNNGVVDDSQLPKDRFSAERLKGVDSTLKIQPAKLEDSAVYLCASSLVRQGNYEQYFGPGTRLTVT.

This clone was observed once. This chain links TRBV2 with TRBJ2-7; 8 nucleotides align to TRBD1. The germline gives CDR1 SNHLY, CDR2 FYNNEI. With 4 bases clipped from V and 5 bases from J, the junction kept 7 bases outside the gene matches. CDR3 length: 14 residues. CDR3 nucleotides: TGTGCCAGCAGTGCAGGGGGCGTTAGACACGAGCAGTACTTC. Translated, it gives CASSAGGVRHEQYF.

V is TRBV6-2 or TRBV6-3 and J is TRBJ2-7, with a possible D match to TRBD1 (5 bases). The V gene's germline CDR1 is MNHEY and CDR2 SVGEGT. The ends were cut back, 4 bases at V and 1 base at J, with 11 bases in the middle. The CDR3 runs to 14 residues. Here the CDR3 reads CASSSNRISYEQYF. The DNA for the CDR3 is TGTGCCAGCAGTTCCAACAGGATATCCTACGAGCAGTACTTC.

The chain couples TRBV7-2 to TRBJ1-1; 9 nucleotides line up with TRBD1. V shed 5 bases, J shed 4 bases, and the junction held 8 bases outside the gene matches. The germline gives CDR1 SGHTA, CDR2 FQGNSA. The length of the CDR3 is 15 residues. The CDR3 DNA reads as TGTGCCAGCAGCGGATCGGGACAGGGATTCACTGAAGCTTTCTTT. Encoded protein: CASSGSGQGFTEAFF.

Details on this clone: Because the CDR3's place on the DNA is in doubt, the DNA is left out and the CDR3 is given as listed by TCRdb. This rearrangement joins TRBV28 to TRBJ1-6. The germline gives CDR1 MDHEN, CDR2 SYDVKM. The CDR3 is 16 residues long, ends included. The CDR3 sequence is CASSSSASSYNSPLHF.